Listed here are 22 T cell receptor beta chains from one sample, sequenced in a study of T cells in Graves' hyperthyroidism and ophthalmopathy (dated by TCRdb to about 2019). Libraries were prepared through multiplex PCR. This sample was sequenced with an Illumina HiSeq 2000. The TCR beta CDR3 regions were amplified from RNA transcripts. A first-round RT-PCR of the TCR CDR3 used the HTBI primer set with the Qiagen OneStep RT-PCR kit. TCRdb reprocessing: public reads trimmed at Q25 with fastp, clones called with MiXCR, in-frame beta chains kept. Each CDR3 protein gets just one entry, which takes the most common genes and DNA from the rows behind it. For this sample there are 330,000 or so distinct CDR3 sequences; around a sixth appear just once. Around a sixth of the sample belongs to the ten largest clones. Sequencing was performed on blood. These receptors all come from a woman aged 40 to 50 with Graves' ophthalmopathy.

In this sample, this clonotype turned up many times. The V gene is TRBV28, the J gene TRBJ2-7; 7 bases align to TRBD1. After removal of 2 bases from V and 6 bases from J, the junction contained 13 bases not matched to a gene. The CDR3 is made up of 16 amino acids. Germline V lookup: CDR1 MDHEN, CDR2 SYDVKM. Here the CDR3 DNA reads TGTGCCAGCAGTTTAAACGCGGACAGGCCGATGGGCGAGCAGTACTTC. It translates to CASSLNADRPMGEQYF.

The chain has TRBV6-4 and TRBJ1-2; D possibly corresponds to TRBD1 (6 bases). The CDR3 has 13 amino acids. The germline gives CDR1 MRHNA, CDR2 SNTAGT. Trimming took 5 bases from V and 6 from J, leaving 13 bases between them. CDR3 protein: CASSYRENDGYTF. The CDR3, as DNA: TGTGCCAGCAGTTACAGGGAAAACGATGGCTACACCTTC.

V usage is TRBV12-3 or TRBV12-4 and J usage is TRBJ2-7; 10 bases line up with TRBD1. V lost 4 bases and J lost 7; bases outside the gene matches: 10. The length of the CDR3 is 15 residues. DNA of the CDR3: TGTGCCAGCAGTTCCTCCGGGACAGGGGCACGAGAGCAGTACTTC. Protein: CASSSSGTGAREQYF.

There are many counts of this clonotype. The chain recombines TRBV12-3 or TRBV12-4 with TRBJ1-1; 8 bases are shared with TRBD1. V lost 4 bases, J lost 3 bases, and 4 bases stayed unmatched. The CDR3 runs to 14 residues. CDR3 DNA: TGTGCCAGCAGTTCAGGGGGCGGGTACACTGAAGCTTTCTTT. Translation: CASSSGGGYTEAFF.

This clonotype was observed many times. J is TRBJ2-5 and V is TRBV12-3 or TRBV12-4; TRBD1 matches 10 bases. V gave up 5 bases and J gave up 5 bases; unmatched junction bases: 14. The CDR3 is 17 amino acids. CDR3 in amino acids: CASSPPGQGFQGETQYF. DNA for the CDR3: TGTGCCAGCAGTCCCCCGGGACAGGGGTTCCAAGGCGAGACCCAGTACTTC.

The chain employs TRBV9 and TRBJ2-7, with 9 positions matching TRBD2. This CDR3 has 15 residues. After removal of 4 bases from V and 2 bases from J, the junction contained 7 bases not matched to a gene. Germline assignment: CDR1 SGDLS and CDR2 YYNGEE. CDR3 protein: CASSPTSGFAYEQYF. The DNA for the CDR3 is TGTGCCAGCAGCCCAACTAGCGGGTTCGCCTACGAGCAGTACTTC.

This clonotype has just one count. This sequence joins TRBV6-2 or TRBV6-3 and TRBJ2-7; 9 bases line up with TRBD1. V lost 11 bases, J lost 6 bases, and 17 bases stayed unmatched. CDR3 size: 15 residues. Germline CDR1 MNHEY, CDR2 SVGEGT. As DNA, the CDR3 is TGTGCCCTCCCCGCCCCCCCGGGACAGGGCTCCGAGCAGTACTTC. Its protein product is CALPAPPGQGSEQYF.

This clonotype was seen at least ten times. The chain carries TRBV6-1 and TRBJ1-2, with D tentatively TRBD1 (6 bases). The CDR3 runs to 16 residues. Deletions cut 7 bases from V and 12 bases from J, with 30 bases between. Looked up from germline, CDR1 is MNHNS and CDR2 is SASEGT. This CDR3 is CASTRGGSGNTRGHTF. Here the CDR3 DNA reads TGTGCCAGCACCCGAGGGGGTTCGGGAAATACTAGAGGCCACACCTTC.

In its sample, this clonotype was seen many times. V usage is TRBV27 and J usage is TRBJ2-2; D is unresolved. V shed 5 bases and J shed 7 bases, with 11 bases lying between them. Germline V gene data show CDR1 as MNHEY and CDR2 as SMNVEV (reference sequence). The CDR3 consists of 13 residues. The CDR3 bases are TGTGCCAGCAGTAATTCGGGTGGCGGGGAGCTGTTTTTT. This codes for CASSNSGGGELFF.

This clonotype occurred many times. The gene calls are TRBV10-3 and TRBJ2-5; TRBD2 matches at 9 bases. The V gene's germline CDR1 is ENHRY and CDR2 SYGVKD. V lost 0 bases to trimming and J lost 0 bases; unmatched junction nucleotides: 5. The CDR3 runs 17 residues. The CDR3 DNA is TGTGCCATCAGTGAGTCGGTGACTAGCGGCCACCAAGAGACCCAGTACTTC. It is translated as CAISESVTSGHQETQYF.

The CDR3 spells CASSYGPLDRVWFGGTGELFF. As DNA, the CDR3 is TGTGCCAGCAGTTATGGACCCCTAGACAGGGTCTGGTTCGGCGGTACCGGGGAGCTGTTTTTT. This rearrangement joins TRBV6-9 to TRBJ2-2, with TRBD1 matching 7 bases. The CDR3 is made up of 21 amino acids. The germline V gene has CDR1 MNHGY and CDR2 SVAAGI. Unmatched junction bases numbered 23, after V lost 2 bases and J lost 5 bases.

This clonotype has a count of ten or more. The chain employs TRBV28 and TRBJ1-5; 9 bases agree with TRBD1. Looked up from germline, CDR1 is MDHEN and CDR2 is SYDVKM. This CDR3 spans 16 amino acids. Losses at the gene ends were 10 bases for V and 2 bases for J; bases not matched to a gene: 12. The DNA of the CDR3 is TGTGCCACCGCGGACAGGGGAGGAGGAGGCAATCAGCCCCAGCATTTT. Protein product: CATADRGGGGNQPQHF. The full variable domain, completed using reference TRBV28 and TRBJ1-5, is DVKVTQSSRYLVKRTGEKVFLECVQDMDHENMFWYRQDPGLGLRLIYFSYDVKMKEKGDIPEGYSVSREKKERFSLILESASTNQTSMYLCATADRGGGGNQPQHFGDGTRLSIL.

The sample holds many counts of this clonotype. The chain links TRBV6-8 to TRBJ1-6, with D possibly TRBD1 on 6 matching bases. Germline V gene lookup returns CDR1 MNHGY and CDR2 SAAAGT. This CDR3 region has 13 residues. V shed 6 bases and J shed 5 bases, with 8 bases lying between them. CDR3: CASSNRDNSPLHF. CDR3 DNA sequence: TGTGCCAGCAGCAACAGGGATAATTCACCCCTCCACTTT.

This clonotype has at least ten counts. The chain couples TRBV20-1 to TRBJ1-2, with D possibly being TRBD1 (6 bases). The CDR3 is 16 residues long. CDR1 and CDR2 from the germline V gene are DFQATT and SNEGSKA (reference sequence). Trimming took 3 bases from V and 4 from J, leaving 21 bases between them. The CDR3 DNA sequence: TGCAGTGCTAGTGGGACTTCGGGGGCGCTGAGCTATGGCTACACCTTC. This sequence encodes CSASGTSGALSYGYTF.

The chain combines TRBV11-2 with TRBJ2-7; 14 nucleotides agree with TRBD2. The trim removed 3 bases at V and 0 bases at J, leaving 7 bases unmatched. The CDR3 spans 18 residues. Germline lookup yields CDR1 SGHAT and CDR2 FQNNGV. The CDR3 nucleotides are TGTGCCAGCAGCTTCGGGACTAGCGGGAGCAAAAGCTCCTACGAGCAGTACTTC. The encoded protein is CASSFGTSGSKSSYEQYF.

This clonotype has a count of ten or more. The V and J genes are TRBV6-4 and TRBJ2-5; D remains unclear. The CDR3 spans 15 residues. Germline V lookup: CDR1 MRHNA, CDR2 SNTAGT. Trimming stripped 6 bases from V and 1 base from J, with 15 bases between. The CDR3 sequence is CASSETSGSQETQYF. In nucleotides, the CDR3 is TGTGCCAGCAGCGAGACCAGTGGGTCCCAAGAGACCCAGTACTTC.

In its sample, this clonotype was seen many times. The gene calls are TRBV6-1 and TRBJ1-5; D is uncertain. The germline CDR1 and CDR2 sequences are MNHNS and SASEGT. This CDR3 is 13 amino acids long. V was trimmed by 2 bases and J by 4 bases, leaving 6 bases between them. The DNA of the CDR3 is TGTGCCAGCAGTGAACAGCCAAATCAGCCCCAGCATTTT. Residues: CASSEQPNQPQHF.

This clonotype has a handful of counts. The chain couples TRBV20-1 to TRBJ2-1; 10 bases fit TRBD1. Germline V gene lookup returns CDR1 DFQATT and CDR2 SNEGSKA (reference sequence). The CDR3 spans 14 residues. V shed 3 bases, J shed 10 bases, and the junction held 9 bases outside the gene matches. CDR3 region: CSASAGQGWYEQFF. CDR3 in DNA: TGCAGTGCTAGTGCGGGACAGGGGTGGTACGAGCAGTTCTTC.

This clonotype was seen many times. The CDR3 region has the DNA TGTGCCAGCAGTGAAGCGCTAACTAGCGGGAGGGGAGAGACCCAGTACTTC. Amino acid sequence: CASSEALTSGRGETQYF. The V call is TRBV2, the J call TRBJ2-5; 13 positions agree with TRBD2. CDR3 size: 17 residues. Trimming cost V 0 bases and J 4 bases; bases outside gene matches: 5. Looked up from germline, CDR1 is SNHLY and CDR2 is FYNNEI.

In this sample, this clonotype turned up many times. The chain recombines TRBV28 with TRBJ2-3; D gene uncertain. The CDR3 is made up of 12 amino acids. V was pared by 7 bases and J by 2 bases, with 7 bases between. CDR1 is MDHEN, CDR2 SYDVKM, per germline. The DNA for the CDR3 is TGTGCCAGCACTACCCACACAGATACGCAGTATTTT. Amino acids: CASTTHTDTQYF. The whole variable domain, remainder taken from reference TRBV28 and TRBJ2-3, is DVKVTQSSRYLVKRTGEKVFLECVQDMDHENMFWYRQDPGLGLRLIYFSYDVKMKEKGDIPEGYSVSREKKERFSLILESASTNQTSMYLCASTTHTDTQYFGPGTRLTVL.

This clonotype has a count of ten or more. The chain is built from TRBV7-8 and TRBJ1-5; D unclear. The V gene's germline CDR1 is SGHVS and CDR2 FQNEAQ. The CDR3 length is 12 residues. Trimming stripped 1 base from V and 9 bases from J, with 7 bases between. The CDR3 DNA reads as TGTGCCAGCAGCTTAGGTCTTGGGCCCCAGCATTTT. Residues: CASSLGLGPQHF.

This clonotype was detected many times. The chain has TRBV28 and TRBJ1-5, with TRBD1 as a possible D gene (5 bases). With 6 bases removed from V and 3 bases from J, the gap between germline ends came to 18 bases. This CDR3 is built from 16 residues. Per the germline V gene, CDR1 is MDHEN and CDR2 is SYDVKM. The chain's CDR3 is CASSPPQGVNNQPQHF. The CDR3 region has the DNA TGTGCCAGCAGCCCTCCCCAAGGGGTTAACAATCAGCCCCAGCATTTT.